This T cell receptor (beta chain) was identified in a study of blood T cell repertoires in COVID-19. Across the study: The analysed material was cDNA or gDNA that came from T cells, B-cell-depleted T cells, or PBMCs.

Enrolled through a virtual design, the participants were between about 18 and 100 years of age and came from some 26 US areas. It was within 2 weeks before study entry that exposed participants met a COVID-19 case. In the original processing: Using reference gene primer amplification, nucleated cell counts were estimated. Profiling relied on immunoSEQ multiplex PCR, and the TCRdb table lists in-frame clones only, not all of them. For V, J and clone size, that table is used; D and trimming come from the DNA. The sample holds 250,000 to 350,000 clones; nearly 90% are singletons and the top ten take 2.5% to 3.5%. The CDR3 has 16 amino acids. V gave up 2 bases and J gave up 0 bases, with 15 bases separating them. CDR1 is SGDLS, CDR2 YYNGEE, per germline.

The gene calls are TRBV9 and TRBJ2-7, with D possibly TRBD1 on 5 matching bases. The TCR was taken from a woman aged 45 to 65 who had been exposed to COVID-19. Sequencing was done on a sample of PBMCs or T cells enriched from blood (not recorded which). The CDR3 sequence is CASSVRQKISSYEQYF. CDR3 sequence (DNA): TGTGCCAGCAGCGTCAGACAGAAAATAAGCTCCTACGAGCAGTACTTC.